The rows below give T cell receptor gamma chains drawn from one sample of a study of gammadelta T cells in human blood. TCRdb reprocessed the RT-PCR reads through CATT. The sample contains about 190 gamma-chain clones, more than 25% of which appear only once. Specimen: non-Vgamma9Vdelta2 gamma-delta T cells from fetal blood. The receptor source for this set is a human fetus. Each CDR3 is given with its conserved first and last residue. Fields, in order: V gene, CDR3 length, J gene, CDR3 protein.

TRGV10	15	TRGJP1	CAAWDPYTTGWFKIF
TRGV4	12	TRGJ1/TRGJ2	CATWDGRYKKLF
TRGV5	13	TRGJ1/TRGJ2	CATWDRWCYKKLF
TRGV4	12	TRGJ1/TRGJ2	CATWDGRYKKLF
TRGV5	13	TRGJ1/TRGJ2	CATWDPNYYKKLF
TRGV2	16	TRGJP	CATWDGQELGKKIKVF
TRGV4	11	TRGJ1/TRGJ2	CATWDGDRKLF